The following is a T cell receptor beta chain sequence with its context. Its antigen is still unknown. No much larger clonotype is one base removed from it; base qualities were not supplied. This sample was included in a study of metastatic and nonmetastatic thyroid tumors (dated by TCRdb to about 2020). Regarding the research as a whole: For patients with malignant and with benign thyroid disease, the researchers compared repertoires between peripheral blood samples and tumor or nodule tissue samples.

The CDR3 numbers 14 residues from cysteine through valine. Just the 42-base CDR3 DNA is kept, in frame starting at base 1. The germline V gene gives CDR1 as MDHEN and CDR2 as SYDVKM. Library creation used PCR. Sequencing took place on an Illumina HiSeq 4000. High-throughput sequencing was used to profile the CDR3 region of the TCR beta-chain in every patient. The study's own analysis went as follows. A classifier to discriminate distant-metastatic papillary thyroid cancer patients was built from CDR3 differences across clinicopathological groups. The Shannon index was used to measure repertoire diversity, and the Morisita-Horn index was used to measure how similar tumor and blood repertoires were. TCRdb handled the public reads itself, with Q25 trimming in fastp and clone calling in MiXCR, and kept productive beta chains. TCRdb, rather than the study authors, made the V and J calls. Counted in this sample were about 22,000 clones; roughly 18% of them appeared once. Approximately 2.7% of the sample is in the top ten clones.

No patient had received any treatment before thyroid surgery. The study retrospectively analysed patient clinical samples collected from the early 2010s to the late 2010s using T-cell receptor beta sequencing. What the work shows at the level of the full study, not this receptor alone: In both blood and tumor samples, malignant tumors were reported to have significantly higher TCR beta diversity than benign nodules.

The rearrangement joined TRBV28 to TRBJ2-7; 7 junctional bases match TRBD2. The TCR was taken from a male donor with papillary thyroid cancer or a benign thyroid nodule (not recorded which). Some clones in this sample may be carry-over from other donors' samples. The sequenced sample was adjacent normal tissue. The nucleotide sequence reads as follows: TGTGCCAGCAGTCCGCGGGAGAGTTCCTACGAGCATCACGTC. It is translated as CASSPRESSYEHHV.